Listed below are T cell receptor beta chains from one sample, sequenced in a study of identical twins. From the 5' RACE reads, TCRdb called clonotypes with MiXCR, one entry per CDR3 protein. This table holds approximately 150,000 distinct CDR3 sequences, around 3.6% found once. The sample comprised memory T cells sorted from blood. Receptors originate from a man between 18 and 35 years old in good health. The CDR3 runs from the conserved cysteine through the conserved F or W. A D gene is named only where the DNA matches it firmly. Only some rows state a clone size, as once, few, many or a class for expanded clones.

D: -; V: TRBV27; J: TRBJ2-5; length: 15; size: -; DNA: TGTGCCAGCAGTTTTCAGGGGCAGGGATTGGCGACCCAGTACTTC; CDR3: CASSFQGQGLATQYF
D: -; V: TRBV7-9; J: TRBJ2-5; length: 14; size: few; DNA: TGTGCCAGCAGCCGTCGACTTATACAAGAGACCCAGTACTTC; CDR3: CASSRRLIQETQYF
D: -; V: TRBV30; J: TRBJ1-1; length: 12; size: many; DNA: TGTGCCTGGAGTGTAGCCCGGGTTGAAGCTTTCTTT; CDR3: CAWSVARVEAFF
D: -; V: TRBV12-3/TRBV12-4; J: TRBJ2-2; length: 16; size: many; DNA: TGTGCCAGCAGCTATATAGTACGGCTGAACACCGGGGAGCTGTTTTTT; CDR3: CASSYIVRLNTGELFF
D: TRBD1; V: TRBV19; J: TRBJ2-7; length: 14; size: many; DNA: TGTGCCAGTAGTACGGGACAGGGTGTCGACGAGCAGTACTTC; CDR3: CASSTGQGVDEQYF
D: -; V: TRBV7-6; J: TRBJ2-5; length: 20; size: many; DNA: TGTGCCAGCAGCTTAGGGGTGGGTCGGGTACCGATCGTTGCTAAAGAGACCCAGTACTTC; CDR3: CASSLGVGRVPIVAKETQYF
D: -; V: TRBV7-9; J: TRBJ1-4; length: 16; size: -; DNA: TGTGCCAGCAGCCCCGGACAGACTCAGACGAATGAAAAACTGTTTTTT; CDR3: CASSPGQTQTNEKLFF
D: -; V: TRBV2; J: TRBJ1-1; length: 14; size: few; DNA: TGTGCCAGCGAGAAGGATTTACGGGACACTGAAGCTTTCTTT; CDR3: CASEKDLRDTEAFF
D: -; V: TRBV27; J: TRBJ2-5; length: 12; size: many; DNA: TGTGCCAGCAGTTTCCGGGGGGAGACCCAGTACTTC; CDR3: CASSFRGETQYF
D: -; V: TRBV12-3/TRBV12-4; J: TRBJ2-1; length: 14; size: many; DNA: TGTGCCAGCAGTTCGACGTCACTTAGCAATGAGCAGTTCTTC; CDR3: CASSSTSLSNEQFF
D: -; V: TRBV7-2; J: TRBJ2-3; length: 12; size: many; DNA: TGTGCCAGCAGCAACCAGGCAGATACGCAGTATTTT; CDR3: CASSNQADTQYF
D: TRBD1; V: TRBV7-9; J: TRBJ2-2; length: 16; size: many; DNA: TGTGCCAGCAGACCGAACAGGGGGGCGTGGACCGGGGAGCTGTTTTTT; CDR3: CASRPNRGAWTGELFF
D: TRBD2; V: TRBV4-2; J: TRBJ2-2; length: 15; size: many; DNA: TGTGCCAGCCGCGGGGCGGGAGTTGGAACCGGGGAGCTGTTTTTT; CDR3: CASRGAGVGTGELFF
D: -; V: TRBV7-8; J: TRBJ2-1; length: 15; size: many; DNA: TGTGCCAGCAGGCTAAGGTGGAGCGGCTTCGATGAGCAGTTCTTC; CDR3: CASRLRWSGFDEQFF
D: TRBD2; V: TRBV7-9; J: TRBJ2-1; length: 16; size: -; DNA: TGTGCCAGCAGCTTAGGGGGGGGGACTAGCAAGCATGAGCAGTTCTTC; CDR3: CASSLGGGTSKHEQFF
D: -; V: TRBV10-3; J: TRBJ1-5; length: 15; size: many; DNA: TGTGCCATCAGTGCATCGGGGTTGGGCAATCAGCCCCAGCATTTT; CDR3: CAISASGLGNQPQHF
D: TRBD2; V: TRBV11-2; J: TRBJ2-5; length: 17; size: many; DNA: TGTGCCAGCAGCTTGCCCTTAGCGGGAGGGCCGTGGGAGACCCAGTACTTC; CDR3: CASSLPLAGGPWETQYF
D: -; V: TRBV15; J: TRBJ2-5; length: 14; size: many; DNA: TGTGCCACCAGCAGAGATCGTTACCAAGAGACCCAGTACTTC; CDR3: CATSRDRYQETQYF
D: -; V: TRBV7-6; J: TRBJ2-1; length: 12; size: many; DNA: TGTGCCAGCAGCGTTATCGGTTCAGAGCAGTTCTTC; CDR3: CASSVIGSEQFF
D: TRBD1; V: TRBV29-1; J: TRBJ1-2; length: 13; size: many; DNA: TGCAGCGTTGAAGTGGACAGGACTTATGGCTACACCTTC; CDR3: CSVEVDRTYGYTF
D: -; V: TRBV7-9; J: TRBJ2-2; length: 14; size: many; DNA: TGTGCCAGCAGCGGGACATCAGGAGCCGGGGAGCTGTTTTTT; CDR3: CASSGTSGAGELFF
D: TRBD1; V: TRBV28; J: TRBJ2-7; length: 14; size: many; DNA: TGTGCCAGCAGTGCCCCTGGACAGGGATACGAGCAGTACTTC; CDR3: CASSAPGQGYEQYF
D: -; V: TRBV5-5; J: TRBJ2-2; length: 14; size: many; DNA: TGTGCCAGCAGATGGGAAAGGTGGGCCGGGGAGCTGTTTTTT; CDR3: CASRWERWAGELFF
D: TRBD2; V: TRBV4-3; J: TRBJ2-2; length: 15; size: many; DNA: TGCGCCAGCAGCCAGGACGCGGGGGGAACCGGGGAGCTGTTTTTT; CDR3: CASSQDAGGTGELFF
D: -; V: TRBV11-3; J: TRBJ2-7; length: 10; size: -; DNA: TGTGCCAGCAGCCGGCGCGAGCAGTACTTC; CDR3: CASSRREQYF
D: TRBD2; V: TRBV3-1; J: TRBJ2-5; length: 16; size: many; DNA: TGTGCCAGCAGCCAAGATGGATCCGGGGGGCAAGAGACCCAGTACTTC; CDR3: CASSQDGSGGQETQYF
D: -; V: TRBV28; J: TRBJ2-7; length: 14; size: few; DNA: TGTGCCAGCAGCCCACCGGGAACTATCTACGAGCAGTACTTC; CDR3: CASSPPGTIYEQYF
D: TRBD2; V: TRBV20-1; J: TRBJ2-7; length: 15; size: many; DNA: TGCAGTGCTAGATCTCCGGGACTAGCTTCCTACGAGCAGTACTTC; CDR3: CSARSPGLASYEQYF
D: -; V: TRBV14; J: TRBJ2-5; length: 16; size: many; DNA: TGTGCCAGCAGCCCGCCGCGGGACAGAACTCAAGAGACCCAGTACTTC; CDR3: CASSPPRDRTQETQYF
D: -; V: TRBV28; J: TRBJ2-7; length: 15; size: many; DNA: TGTGCCAGCAGCCCGAACCTAGACCGCTCCTACGAGCAGTACTTC; CDR3: CASSPNLDRSYEQYF
D: -; V: TRBV20-1; J: TRBJ2-1; length: 15; size: many; DNA: TGCAGTGCTAGAGAAGGGGGGAGTGGTCGGATACGGCAGTTCTTC; CDR3: CSAREGGSGRIRQFF